This T cell receptor (beta chain) came from a study of blood T cell repertoires in COVID-19. Overall study context: Donors in the United States, Italy and Spain gave samples during acute or convalescent COVID-19. T cells, B-cell-depleted T cells, or PBMCs provided the cDNA or gDNA that served as material.

Original methodology: Nucleated cell counts were estimated from reference gene primer amplification. Repertoires were generated with immunoSEQ multiplex PCR, while TCRdb's copy carries only in-frame clones and drops some. V and J calls and clone size are those listed in that table; D and trimming were worked out from the DNA. The table records tens of thousands of clones, 85% of them present only once. This clonotype originated in a middle-aged man with acute or convalescent COVID-19. Material: peripheral blood.

The CDR3 here is CASSSTGGYGYTF. CDR3 nucleotide sequence: TGTGCCAGCAGTTCAACAGGGGGCTATGGCTACACCTTC. This chain uses TRBV28 with TRBJ1-2, with TRBD1 matching 8 bases. V lost 4 bases, J lost 4 bases, and 2 bases stayed unmatched. The CDR3 consists of 13 residues. Germline-derived CDR1 and CDR2 are MDHEN and SYDVKM.